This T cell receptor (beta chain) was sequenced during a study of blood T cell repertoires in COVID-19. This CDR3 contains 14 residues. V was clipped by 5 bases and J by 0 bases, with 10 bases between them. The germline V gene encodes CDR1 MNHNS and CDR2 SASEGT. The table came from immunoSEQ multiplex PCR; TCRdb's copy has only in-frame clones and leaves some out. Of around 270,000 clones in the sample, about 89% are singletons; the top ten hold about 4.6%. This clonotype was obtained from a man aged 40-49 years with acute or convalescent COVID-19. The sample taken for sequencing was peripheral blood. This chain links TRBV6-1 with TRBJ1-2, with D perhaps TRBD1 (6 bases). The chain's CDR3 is CASSSPGANYGYTF. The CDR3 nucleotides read TGTGCCAGCAGTTCCCCAGGGGCTAACTATGGCTACACCTTC.